The 3 T cell receptor beta chains in this list originate from one sample, sequenced in a study of identical twins. TCRdb analysed the 5' RACE reads with MiXCR anew, one entry per CDR3 protein. The sample shows 600,000 to 700,000 distinct CDR3 sequences, 21% of them seen only once. The data also belong to a second study, concerning T cells expressing NK-cell markers.

What was sequenced was PBMCs. The receptor set was obtained from a woman aged 18-29 years in good health.

This clonotype was counted a few times. J is TRBJ1-2 and V is TRBV20-1; a possible D gene is TRBD1 (6 bases). This CDR3 contains 14 residues. V lost 6 bases and J 5 bases, leaving 19 bases between the germline ends. Germline V gene sequence: CDR1 DFQATT, CDR2 SNEGSKA (reference sequence). CDR3: CSAGGRGDGYGYTF. CDR3 nucleotide sequence: TGCAGTGCGGGGGGGCGGGGAGATGGTTATGGCTACACCTTC.

CDR3 sequence: CASCTWTGVSYEQYF. CDR3 in DNA: TGCGCCAGCTGCACCTGGACAGGGGTGTCCTACGAGCAGTACTTC. The V and J genes are TRBV5-1 and TRBJ2-7, with 9 positions matching TRBD1. V was pared by 7 bases and J by 1 base, with 9 bases of the junction left unmatched. The CDR3 extends over 15 amino acids. Germline CDR1 reads SGHRS; CDR2 reads YFSETQ.

V gene TRBV7-2 combines with J gene TRBJ2-2, with 8 bases matching TRBD2. The germline gives CDR1 SGHTA, CDR2 FQGNSA. The J segment lost 6 bases and the V segment lost 5 bases, leaving 5 bases of the junction unmatched. The CDR3 consists of 14 residues. In nucleotides, the CDR3 is TGTGCCAGCAGCCTAATCGGGGGGGCCGGGGAGCTGTTTTTT. It is translated as CASSLIGGAGELFF.